The entry below gives a single T cell receptor beta chain sequence along with its context. The sample originates from a study of control samples from healthy donors and cancer patients. The repertoire was sequenced with immunoSEQ multiplex PCR; TCRdb's copy has only in-frame clones and lacks some. The sample lists about 140,000 clones; over 85% were seen once. This CDR3 spans 17 amino acids. After removal of 0 bases from V and 2 bases from J, the junction contained 7 bases not matched to a gene. Germline V CDR1 and CDR2: LGHNA, YNFKEQ. The sequencing sample was made of blood. The receptor's source is a man aged 25 to 40 in good health. The chain links TRBV4-2 to TRBJ2-5, with 9 bases fitting TRBD2. CDR3 sequence reads: CASSQEGAAGGQETQYF. In DNA form, the CDR3 reads TGTGCCAGCAGCCAAGAGGGGGCGGCGGGAGGGCAAGAGACCCAGTACTTC.